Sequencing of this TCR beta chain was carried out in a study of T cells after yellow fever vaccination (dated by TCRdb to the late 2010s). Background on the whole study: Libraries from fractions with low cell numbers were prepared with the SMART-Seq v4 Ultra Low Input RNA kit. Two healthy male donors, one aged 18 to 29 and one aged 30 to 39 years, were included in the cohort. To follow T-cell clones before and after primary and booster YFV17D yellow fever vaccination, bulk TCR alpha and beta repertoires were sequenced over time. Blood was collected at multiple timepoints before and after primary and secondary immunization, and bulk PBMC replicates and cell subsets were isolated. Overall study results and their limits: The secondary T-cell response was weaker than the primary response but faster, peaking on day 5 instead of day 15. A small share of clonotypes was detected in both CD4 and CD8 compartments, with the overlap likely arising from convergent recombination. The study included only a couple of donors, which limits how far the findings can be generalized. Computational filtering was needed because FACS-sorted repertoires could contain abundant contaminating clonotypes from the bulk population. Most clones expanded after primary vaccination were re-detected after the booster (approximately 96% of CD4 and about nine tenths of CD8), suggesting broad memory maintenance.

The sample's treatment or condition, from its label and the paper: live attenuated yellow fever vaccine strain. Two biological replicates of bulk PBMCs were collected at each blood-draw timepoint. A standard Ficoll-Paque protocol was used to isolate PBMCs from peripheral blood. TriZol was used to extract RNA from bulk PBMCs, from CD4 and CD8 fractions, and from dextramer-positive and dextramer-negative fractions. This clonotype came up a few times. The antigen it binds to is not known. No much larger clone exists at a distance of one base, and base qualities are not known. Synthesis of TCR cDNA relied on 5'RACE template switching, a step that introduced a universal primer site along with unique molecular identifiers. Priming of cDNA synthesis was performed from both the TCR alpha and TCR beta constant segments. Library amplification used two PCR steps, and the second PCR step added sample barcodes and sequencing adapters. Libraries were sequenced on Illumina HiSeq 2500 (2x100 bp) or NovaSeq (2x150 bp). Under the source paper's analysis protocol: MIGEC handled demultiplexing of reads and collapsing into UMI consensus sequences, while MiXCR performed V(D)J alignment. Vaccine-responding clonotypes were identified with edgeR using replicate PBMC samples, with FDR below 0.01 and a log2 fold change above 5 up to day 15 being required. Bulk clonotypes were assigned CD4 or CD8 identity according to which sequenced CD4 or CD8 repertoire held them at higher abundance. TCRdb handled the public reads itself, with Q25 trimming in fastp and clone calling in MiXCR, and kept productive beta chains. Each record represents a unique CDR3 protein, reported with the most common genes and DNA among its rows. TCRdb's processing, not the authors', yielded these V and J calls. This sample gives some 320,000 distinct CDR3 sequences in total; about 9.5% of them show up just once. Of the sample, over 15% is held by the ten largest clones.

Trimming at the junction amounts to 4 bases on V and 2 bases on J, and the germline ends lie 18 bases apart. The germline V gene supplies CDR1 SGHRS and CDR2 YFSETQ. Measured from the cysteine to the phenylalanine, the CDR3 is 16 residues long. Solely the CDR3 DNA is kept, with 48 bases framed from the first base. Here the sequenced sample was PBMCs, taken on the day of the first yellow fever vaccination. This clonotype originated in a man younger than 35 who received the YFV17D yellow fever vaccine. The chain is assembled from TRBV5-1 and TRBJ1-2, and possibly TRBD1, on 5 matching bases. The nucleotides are TGCGCCAGCAGCCCGCCTGGGGGAGCGGCAAACTATGGCTACACCTTC. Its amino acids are CASSPPGGAANYGYTF. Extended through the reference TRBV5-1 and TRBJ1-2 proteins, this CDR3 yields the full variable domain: KAGVTQTPRYLIKTRGQQVTLSCSPISGHRSVSWYQQTPGQGLQFLFEYFSETQRNKGNFPGRFSGRQFSNSRSEMNVSTLELGDSALYLCASSPPGGAANYGYTFGSGTRLTVV.